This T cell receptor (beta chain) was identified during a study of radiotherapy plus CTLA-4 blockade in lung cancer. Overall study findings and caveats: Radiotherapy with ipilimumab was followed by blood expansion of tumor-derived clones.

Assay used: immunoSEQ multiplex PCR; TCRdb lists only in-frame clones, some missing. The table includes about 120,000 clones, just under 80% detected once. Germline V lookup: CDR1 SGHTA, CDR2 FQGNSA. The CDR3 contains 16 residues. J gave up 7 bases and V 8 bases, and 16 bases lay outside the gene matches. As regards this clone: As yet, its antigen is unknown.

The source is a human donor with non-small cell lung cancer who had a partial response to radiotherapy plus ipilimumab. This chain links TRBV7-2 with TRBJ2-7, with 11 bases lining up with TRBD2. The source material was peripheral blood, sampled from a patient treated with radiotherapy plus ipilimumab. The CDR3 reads CASYLKGPSGRNEQYF. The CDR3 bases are TGTGCCAGCTATTTGAAGGGCCCTAGCGGGAGGAATGAGCAGTACTTC.